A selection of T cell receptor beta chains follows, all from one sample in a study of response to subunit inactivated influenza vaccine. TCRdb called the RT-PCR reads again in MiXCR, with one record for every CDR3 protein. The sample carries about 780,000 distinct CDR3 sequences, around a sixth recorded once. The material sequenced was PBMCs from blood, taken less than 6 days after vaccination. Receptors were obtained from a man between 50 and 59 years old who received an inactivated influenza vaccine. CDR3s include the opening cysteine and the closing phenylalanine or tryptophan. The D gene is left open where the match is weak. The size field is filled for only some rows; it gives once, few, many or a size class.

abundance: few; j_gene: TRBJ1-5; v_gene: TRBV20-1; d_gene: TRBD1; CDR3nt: TGCAGTGCCCCTGGACAGGGGCCGAAAAATCAGCCCCAGCATTTT; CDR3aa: CSAPGQGPKNQPQHF
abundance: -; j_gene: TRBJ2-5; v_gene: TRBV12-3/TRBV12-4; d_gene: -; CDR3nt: TGTGCCAGCAGTGCCCGGGACGGGTGGACCCAGTACTTC; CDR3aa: CASSARDGWTQYF
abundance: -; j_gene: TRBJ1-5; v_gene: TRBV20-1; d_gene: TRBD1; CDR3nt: TGCAGTGCAACCCGGGACAGCGAGACCAATCAGCCCCAGCATTTT; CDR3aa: CSATRDSETNQPQHF
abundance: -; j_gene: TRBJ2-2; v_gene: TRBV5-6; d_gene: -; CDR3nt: TGTGCCAGCAGCTATAGAGTGAGCACCGGGGAGCTGTTTTTT; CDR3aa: CASSYRVSTGELFF
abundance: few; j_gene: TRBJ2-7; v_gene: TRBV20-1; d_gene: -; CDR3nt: TGCAGTGCTAGTAACCAACACTCCTACGAGCAGTACTTC; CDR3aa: CSASNQHSYEQYF
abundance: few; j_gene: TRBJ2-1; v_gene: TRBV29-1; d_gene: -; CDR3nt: TGCAGCGTTGGGTTTCAAGGGCCAAATGAGCAGTTCTTC; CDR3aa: CSVGFQGPNEQFF
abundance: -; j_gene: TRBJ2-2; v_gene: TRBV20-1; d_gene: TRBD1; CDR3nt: TGCTGTGCTAGACCCGTACCGGGACAGGGGAACACCGGGGAGCTGTTTTTT; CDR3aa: CCARPVPGQGNTGELFF
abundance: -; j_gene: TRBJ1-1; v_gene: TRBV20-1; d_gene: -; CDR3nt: TGCAGTGCTAGAGATCTCCGGGGGAACACTGAAGCTTTCTTT; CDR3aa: CSARDLRGNTEAFF
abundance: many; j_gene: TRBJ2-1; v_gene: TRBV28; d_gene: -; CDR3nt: TGTGCCAGCGGGTTTGGAGGGGGAACCTACAATGAGCAGTTCTTC; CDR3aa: CASGFGGGTYNEQFF
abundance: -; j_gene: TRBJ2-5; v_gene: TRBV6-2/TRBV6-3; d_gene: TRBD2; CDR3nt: TGTGCCGCCGCTCGGACTAGCGGGACGTCCCAGTACTTC; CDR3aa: CAAARTSGTSQYF
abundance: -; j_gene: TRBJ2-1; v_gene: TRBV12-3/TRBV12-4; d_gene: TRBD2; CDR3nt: TGTGCCAGCAGTTTTTGGGAGGGCAATGAGCAGTTCTTC; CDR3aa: CASSFWEGNEQFF
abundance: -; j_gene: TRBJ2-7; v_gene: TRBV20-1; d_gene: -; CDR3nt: TGCAGTGCTAGAGGTGTCGAGACTACAAACGGTCGGGAGCAGTACTTC; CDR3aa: CSARGVETTNGREQYF
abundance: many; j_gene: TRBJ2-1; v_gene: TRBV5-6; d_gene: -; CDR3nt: TGTGCCAGCAGCATGGGACTCCGGAGGCCCAATGAGCAGTTCTTC; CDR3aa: CASSMGLRRPNEQFF
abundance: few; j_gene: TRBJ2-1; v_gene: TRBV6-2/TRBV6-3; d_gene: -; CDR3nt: TGTGCCAGCAGTTACGTACTCCGCCGAGGACTTAGACTCAATGAGCAGTTCTTC; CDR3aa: CASSYVLRRGLRLNEQFF
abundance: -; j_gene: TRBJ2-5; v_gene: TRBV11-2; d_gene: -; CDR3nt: TGTGCCAGCAGCTTAGAGGGTTCTAACCAAGAGACCCAGTACTTC; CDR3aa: CASSLEGSNQETQYF
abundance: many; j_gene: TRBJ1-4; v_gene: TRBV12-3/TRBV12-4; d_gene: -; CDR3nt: TGTGCCAGCAGCTTACCGGGACCTCTGTTTTTT; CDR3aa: CASSLPGPLFF
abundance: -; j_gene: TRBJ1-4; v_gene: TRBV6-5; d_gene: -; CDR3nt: TGTGCCAGCAGTTACAATTGGGCAACTAATGAAAAACTGTTTTTT; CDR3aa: CASSYNWATNEKLFF
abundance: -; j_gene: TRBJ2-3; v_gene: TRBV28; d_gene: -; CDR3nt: TGTGCCAGCAGTTTAGCCGGCGACTATACGCAGTATTTT; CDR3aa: CASSLAGDYTQYF
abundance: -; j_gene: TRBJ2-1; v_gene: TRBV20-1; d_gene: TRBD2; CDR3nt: TGCAGTGCTCGTAGGACTAGCAGTTACAATGAGCAGTTCTTC; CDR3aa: CSARRTSSYNEQFF
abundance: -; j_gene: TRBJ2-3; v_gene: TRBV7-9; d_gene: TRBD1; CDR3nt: TGTGCCAGCAACCGGGACAGGGGAGCAGATACGCAGTATTTT; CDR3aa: CASNRDRGADTQYF
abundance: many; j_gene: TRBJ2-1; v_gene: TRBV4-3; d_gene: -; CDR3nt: TGCGCCAGCAGCGTCTACGACTCTCCCAGGGGTGAGCAGTTCTTC; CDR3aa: CASSVYDSPRGEQFF
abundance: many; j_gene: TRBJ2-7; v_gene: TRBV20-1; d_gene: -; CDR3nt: TGCAGTGCTAGAGATGTTGAGGGAGTATACGAGCAGTACTTC; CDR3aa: CSARDVEGVYEQYF
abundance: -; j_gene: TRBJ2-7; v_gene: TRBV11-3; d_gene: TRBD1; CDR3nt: TGTGCCAGCAGCTTGAACAGGGGTACGCAGTACTTC; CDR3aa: CASSLNRGTQYF
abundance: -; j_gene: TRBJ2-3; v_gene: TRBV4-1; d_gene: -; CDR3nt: TGCGCCAGCAGCCAAGACAGGGGAGCCACAGATACGCAGTATTTT; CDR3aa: CASSQDRGATDTQYF
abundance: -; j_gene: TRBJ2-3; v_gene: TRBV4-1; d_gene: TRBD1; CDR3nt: TGCGCCAGCAACCGGCAGGGGGCTAGGACAGATACGCAGTATTTT; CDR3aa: CASNRQGARTDTQYF
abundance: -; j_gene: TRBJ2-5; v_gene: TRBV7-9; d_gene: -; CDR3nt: TGTGCCAGCAGCTTAGGGCAACACCGATACGGCCAAGAGACCCAGTACTTC; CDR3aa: CASSLGQHRYGQETQYF
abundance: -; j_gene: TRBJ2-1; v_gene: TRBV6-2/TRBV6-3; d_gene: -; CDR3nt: TGTGCCAGCAGTCCCACTATCGGAGACTACAATGAGCAGTTCTTC; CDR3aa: CASSPTIGDYNEQFF
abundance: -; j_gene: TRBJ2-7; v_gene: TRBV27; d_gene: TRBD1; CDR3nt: TGTGCCAGCAGTTTAAATGACAGGGCCGGGCAGTACTTC; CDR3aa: CASSLNDRAGQYF
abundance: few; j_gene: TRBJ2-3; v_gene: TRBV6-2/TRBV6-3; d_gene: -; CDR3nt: TGTGCCAGCAGTCCAGATCACCCAACTGCCAACTACACAGATACGCAGTATTTT; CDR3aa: CASSPDHPTANYTDTQYF
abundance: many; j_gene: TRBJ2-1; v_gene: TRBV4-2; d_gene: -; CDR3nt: TGTGCCAGCAGCCAAGACGGCGTAGGAGAGCAGTTCTTC; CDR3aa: CASSQDGVGEQFF
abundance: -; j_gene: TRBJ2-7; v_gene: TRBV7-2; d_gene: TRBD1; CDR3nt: TGTGCCAGCAGCCCGGGGCCCGGGACAGGGGAGTACGAGCAGTACTTC; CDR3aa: CASSPGPGTGEYEQYF
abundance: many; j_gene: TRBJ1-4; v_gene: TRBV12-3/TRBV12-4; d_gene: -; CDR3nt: TGTGCCAGCAGCCTGAGTAGCCTGGGAGAAAAACTGTTTTTT; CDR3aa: CASSLSSLGEKLFF
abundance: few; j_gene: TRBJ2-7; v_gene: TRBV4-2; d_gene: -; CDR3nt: TGTGCCAGCAGCCCGGAGAGACTGGGGACCTACGAGCAGTACTTC; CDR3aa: CASSPERLGTYEQYF
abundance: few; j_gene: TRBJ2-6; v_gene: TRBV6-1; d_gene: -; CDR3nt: TGTGCCAGCATGGCAGAGGGGTCTGGGGCCAACGTCCTGACTTTC; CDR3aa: CASMAEGSGANVLTF
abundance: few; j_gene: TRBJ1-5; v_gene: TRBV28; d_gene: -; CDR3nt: TGTGCCAGCAGCTTGAGACGGTTCTCTAAATCCCTCAATCAGCCCCAGCATTTT; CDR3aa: CASSLRRFSKSLNQPQHF
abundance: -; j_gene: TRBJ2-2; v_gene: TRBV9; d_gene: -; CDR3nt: TGTGCCAGCAGCGTAGCAGGACGGGGTAACACCGGGGAGCTGTTTTTT; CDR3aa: CASSVAGRGNTGELFF
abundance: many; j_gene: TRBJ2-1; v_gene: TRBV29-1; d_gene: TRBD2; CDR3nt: TGCAGCGTTGAAGGGACTAGACGCCGCGATGAGCAGTTCTTC; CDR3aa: CSVEGTRRRDEQFF
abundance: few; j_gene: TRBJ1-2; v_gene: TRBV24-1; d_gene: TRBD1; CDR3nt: TGTGCCACCAGTGACCGGGACAGCGAGAACTATGGCTACACCTTC; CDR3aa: CATSDRDSENYGYTF
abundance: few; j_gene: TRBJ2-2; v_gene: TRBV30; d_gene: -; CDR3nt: TGTGCCTGGCTCGGTCCAACCGGGGAGCTGTTTTTT; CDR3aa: CAWLGPTGELFF
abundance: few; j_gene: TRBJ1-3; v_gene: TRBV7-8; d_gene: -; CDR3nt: TGTGCCAGCAGCTTACGGCGGGGCACCTCTGGAAACACCATATATTTT; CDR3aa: CASSLRRGTSGNTIYF
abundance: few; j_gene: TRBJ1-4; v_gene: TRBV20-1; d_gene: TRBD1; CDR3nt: TGCAGTGCTGACCGGACAGGGCTCGGGGAAAAACTGTTTTTT; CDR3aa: CSADRTGLGEKLFF
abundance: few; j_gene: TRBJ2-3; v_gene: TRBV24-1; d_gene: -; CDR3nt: TGTGCCACCAGTGACGCGAGCACAGATACGCAGTATTTT; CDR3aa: CATSDASTDTQYF
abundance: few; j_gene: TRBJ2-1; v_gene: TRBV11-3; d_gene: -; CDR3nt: TGTGCCAGCAGCTTAGGAGAGACAGGGAGGGATGAGCAGTTCTTC; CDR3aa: CASSLGETGRDEQFF
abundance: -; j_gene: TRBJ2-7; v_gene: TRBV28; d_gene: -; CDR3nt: TGTGCCAGCAGTTTACATCGTCTTGCCTACGAGCAGTACTTC; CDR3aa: CASSLHRLAYEQYF
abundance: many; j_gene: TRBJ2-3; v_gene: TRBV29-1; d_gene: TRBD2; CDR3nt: TGCAGCGTCGCCACCCCCCGACTAGCGGGAGGCCGCACGCAGTATTTT; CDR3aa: CSVATPRLAGGRTQYF
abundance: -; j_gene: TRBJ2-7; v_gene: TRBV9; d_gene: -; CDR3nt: TGTGCCAGCAGCGTAGGGCCAGAGTACTACGAGCAGTACTTC; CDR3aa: CASSVGPEYYEQYF
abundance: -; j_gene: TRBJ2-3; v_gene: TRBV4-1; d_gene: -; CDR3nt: TGCGCCAGCAGCCAAGGGGTGCTAGGATGGGGCACAGATACGCAGTATTTT; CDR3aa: CASSQGVLGWGTDTQYF
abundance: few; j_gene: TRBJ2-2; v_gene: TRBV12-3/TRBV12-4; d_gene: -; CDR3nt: TGTGCCAGCAGTTTAGTCAGTACCACCACCGGGGAGCTGTTTTTT; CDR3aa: CASSLVSTTTGELFF
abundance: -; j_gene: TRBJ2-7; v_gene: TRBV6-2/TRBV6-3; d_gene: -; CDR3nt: TGTGCCAGCAGCGGCCAACCCCGACTCTACTACGAGCAGTACTTC; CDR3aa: CASSGQPRLYYEQYF
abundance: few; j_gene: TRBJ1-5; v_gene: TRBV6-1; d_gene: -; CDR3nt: TGTGCCAGCAGCCTAAACCAGGGGACTCAGCCCCAGCATTTT; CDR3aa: CASSLNQGTQPQHF